These T cell receptor beta chains were read from a single sample in a study of T-cell reconstitution after alpha-beta-depleted transplantation in children. Each CDR3 protein is one row after TCRdb ran MiXCR on the PCR reads. Of approximately 130,000 distinct CDR3 sequences in the sample, 8.5% to 10% were seen once. The material was PBMCs, mostly from graft donor cells, obtained 180 days after TCRalphabeta/CD19-depleted stem cell transplant. Receptors originate from a girl under three years old who had a stem cell transplant for combined immunodeficiency, so the T cells may come from the graft donor. Both conserved end residues are part of each CDR3. Each record gives: D gene, V gene, J gene, clone size, CDR3 DNA, CDR3 protein. The D gene is left open where the match is weak. Only some rows state a clone size, as once, few, many or a class for expanded clones.

TRBD2	TRBV9	TRBJ2-2	.	TGTGTCAGCAGCGTAGCGGGGAACACCGGGGAGCTGTTTTTT	CVSSVAGNTGELFF
.	TRBV6-2/TRBV6-3	TRBJ1-2	.	TGTGCCAGCACTCCCCTGGCGGCTAACTATGGCTACACCTTC	CASTPLAANYGYTF
.	TRBV27	TRBJ2-7	.	TGTGCCAGCAGTTTAGCCTTTTCCTACTACGAGCAGTACTTC	CASSLAFSYYEQYF
TRBD1	TRBV20-1	TRBJ2-7	.	TGCAGTGCCCAGGGGGGACAGGTTGACTCCTACGAGCAGTACTTC	CSAQGGQVDSYEQYF
.	TRBV5-1	TRBJ2-7	.	TGCGCCAGCAGCAGCGGTTGGGCCTACGAGCAGTACTTC	CASSSGWAYEQYF
.	TRBV29-1	TRBJ2-2	.	TGCAGCGTCCCGGGACCCCAGAACACCGGGGAGCTGTTTTTT	CSVPGPQNTGELFF
TRBD2	TRBV6-5	TRBJ2-7	.	TGTGCCAGCAGTTACCGCCCCGGGACTATCTCCTACGAGCAGTACTTC	CASSYRPGTISYEQYF
TRBD1	TRBV27	TRBJ1-2	few	TGTGCCAGCAGTCCTCAGGGGGCAGGCTATGGCTACACCTTC	CASSPQGAGYGYTF
.	TRBV20-1	TRBJ2-5	.	TGCAGTGCGAGGGTCAGGGGCTGGGAGACCCAGTACTTC	CSARVRGWETQYF
TRBD1	TRBV13	TRBJ2-1	.	TGTGCCAGCAGCCTACGGACAGGGGAAAACAATGAGCAGTTCTTC	CASSLRTGENNEQFF
.	TRBV20-1	TRBJ2-1	.	TGCAGTGCAGCACATCAGGAGGATGAGCAGTTCTTC	CSAAHQEDEQFF
.	TRBV20-1	TRBJ2-7	many	TGCAGTGCTAGAGTCTTCCACGAGCAGTACTTC	CSARVFHEQYF
.	TRBV9	TRBJ2-2	.	TGTGCCAGCAGCGCCCCGACCCAGAGGATGAACACCGGGGAGCTGTTTTTT	CASSAPTQRMNTGELFF
.	TRBV20-1	TRBJ2-1	many	TGCAGTGCCCCGGAGTACCCGGACAATGAGCAGTTCTTC	CSAPEYPDNEQFF
TRBD1	TRBV6-1	TRBJ2-2	.	TGTGCCAGCAGTAGGAATGGACAGGACTCTGTCGGGGAGCTGTTTTTT	CASSRNGQDSVGELFF
.	TRBV28	TRBJ2-7	.	TGTGCCAGCAGTTTGGAGGGTTCGCCTTACGAGCAGTACTTC	CASSLEGSPYEQYF
TRBD2	TRBV20-1	TRBJ2-1	few	TGCAGCCTGGAGGGGAGGGCCCTGAATGAGCAGTTCTTC	CSLEGRALNEQFF
.	TRBV11-3	TRBJ2-1	.	TGTGCCAGCAGCTTAGGGCGACTTTACAATGAGCAGTTCTTC	CASSLGRLYNEQFF
.	TRBV21-1	TRBJ2-2	many	TGTGCCAGCAGCAAAGTGGGACAGGGGGTTTCCGGGGAGCTGTTTTTT	CASSKVGQGVSGELFF
TRBD2	TRBV20-1	TRBJ2-1	.	TGCAGTGCTAGAGGACTAGCGGGGTTGTACAATGAGCAGTTCTTC	CSARGLAGLYNEQFF
TRBD2	TRBV5-1	TRBJ2-4	.	TGCGCCAGCAGCTTTTCTAGCGGGACCCAAGGGAACATTCAGTACTTC	CASSFSSGTQGNIQYF
TRBD2	TRBV5-1	TRBJ2-3	.	TGCGCCAGCAGCGTGAGCGGGGGAGCAGATACGCAGTATTTT	CASSVSGGADTQYF
.	TRBV7-8	TRBJ2-2	.	TGTGCCAGCAGCTTAGGACCTTCCGCCGCGGAGCTGTTTTTT	CASSLGPSAAELFF
.	TRBV12-3/TRBV12-4	TRBJ2-1	.	TGTGCCACCAGTATCTCATCCTACAATGAGCAGTTCTTC	CATSISSYNEQFF
.	TRBV10-3	TRBJ2-7	few	TGTGCCATCAGTGACTGGGATCCTATGTTAGACGAGCAGTACTTC	CAISDWDPMLDEQYF
TRBD2	TRBV20-1	TRBJ2-1	.	TGCAGTGCTAGATTCCCTGGGGGGGACCTCGACAATGAGCAGTTCTTC	CSARFPGGDLDNEQFF
.	TRBV7-9	TRBJ2-2	.	TGTGCCAGCAGCTTAGAGCGGCGTACATCCACCGGGGAGCTGTTTTTT	CASSLERRTSTGELFF
.	TRBV24-1	TRBJ1-1	few	TGTGCCACCAGTGATTTCGGGGGTAACACTGAAGCTTTCTTT	CATSDFGGNTEAFF
.	TRBV7-8	TRBJ1-4	.	TGTGCCAGCAGCTTAGGTTACAGGATGGGTGAAAAACTGTTTTTT	CASSLGYRMGEKLFF
.	TRBV19	TRBJ2-3	.	TGTGCCAGTAGTATAGTTGGGCAAGCGCAGTATTTT	CASSIVGQAQYF
.	TRBV12-3/TRBV12-4	TRBJ2-7	many	TGTGCCAGCAGTTTAGCGGACGGCTCCTACGAGCAGTACTTC	CASSLADGSYEQYF
TRBD2	TRBV9	TRBJ2-2	.	TGTGCCAGCAGCGTAGACAGCGGGAGTAGGACCGGGGAGCTGTTTTTT	CASSVDSGSRTGELFF
.	TRBV28	TRBJ2-7	.	TGTGCCAGCAGTTTCGGCGGTCCCGAGCAGTACTTC	CASSFGGPEQYF
.	TRBV9	TRBJ2-5	few	TGTGCCAGCAGCGTAGTCGACCCTTCGGAGACCCAGTACTTC	CASSVVDPSETQYF
.	TRBV2	TRBJ2-4	many	TGTGCCAGCAGTGAATCCAAGGGGTCAGCCAAAAACATTCAGTACTTC	CASSESKGSAKNIQYF
.	TRBV9	TRBJ2-2	few	TGTGCCAGCAGCGTAGCTCGGGCAGGACCCACCGGGGAGCTGTTTTTT	CASSVARAGPTGELFF
.	TRBV5-6	TRBJ2-5	few	TGTGCCAGCAGCCTATTATATCGGGGTAAAGAGACCCAGTACTTC	CASSLLYRGKETQYF
.	TRBV7-9	TRBJ2-6	.	TGTGCCAGCAGCTTCCCGCTTCCGGGGTATGGGGCCAACGTCCTGACTTTC	CASSFPLPGYGANVLTF
TRBD1	TRBV28	TRBJ1-4	.	TGTGCCAGCAGTTTAAACAGGGGGCAAGATAAAAAACTGTTTTTT	CASSLNRGQDKKLFF
.	TRBV29-1	TRBJ2-1	few	TGCAGCGTTGAAGATCAGGTAGGGATCGGCGAGCAGTTCTTC	CSVEDQVGIGEQFF
TRBD2	TRBV7-2	TRBJ2-1	few	TGTGCCAGCAGCTTAGGGGGCGGGGGGGCCTCGTACAATGAGCAGTTCTTC	CASSLGGGGASYNEQFF
TRBD2	TRBV19	TRBJ2-1	.	TGTGCCAGTAGCCTTATACTAGCGGGAGGGCCGGGTGAGCAGTTCTTC	CASSLILAGGPGEQFF